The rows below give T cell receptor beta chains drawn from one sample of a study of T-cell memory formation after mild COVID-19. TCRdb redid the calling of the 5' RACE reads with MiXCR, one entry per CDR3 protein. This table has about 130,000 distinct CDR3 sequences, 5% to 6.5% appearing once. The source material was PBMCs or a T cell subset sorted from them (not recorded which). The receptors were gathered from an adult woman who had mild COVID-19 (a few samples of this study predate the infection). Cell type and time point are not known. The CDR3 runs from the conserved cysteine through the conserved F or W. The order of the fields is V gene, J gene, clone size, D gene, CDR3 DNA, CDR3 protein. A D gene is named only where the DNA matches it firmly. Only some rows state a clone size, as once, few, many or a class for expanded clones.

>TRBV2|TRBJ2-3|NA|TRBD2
TGTGCCAGCACCGGGACTAGCGGGAGTCGGACAGATACGCAGTATTTT
CASTGTSGSRTDTQYF
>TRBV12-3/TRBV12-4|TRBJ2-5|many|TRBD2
TGTGCCAGCAGTTTAGAAGCGGGAGGGTTCGGGGGTGGAACCCAGTACTTC
CASSLEAGGFGGGTQYF
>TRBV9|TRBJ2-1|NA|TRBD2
TGTGCCAGCAGCCCGGGGACTAGCGGAGCAACCTCCTACAATGAGCAGTTCTTC
CASSPGTSGATSYNEQFF
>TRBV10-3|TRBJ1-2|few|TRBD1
TGTGCCATCAGCGGGACAGCTGTTAACTATGGCTACACCTTC
CAISGTAVNYGYTF
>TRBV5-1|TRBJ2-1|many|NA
TGCGCCAGCAGCTTGAAATGGGGAGGCTCCTACAATGAGCAGTTCTTC
CASSLKWGGSYNEQFF
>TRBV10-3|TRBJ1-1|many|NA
TGTGCCATCAGTGAGAAGGGGATCGAGAACACTGAAGCTTTCTTT
CAISEKGIENTEAFF
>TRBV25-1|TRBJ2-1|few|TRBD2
TGTGCCAGCAGCAACCCCGGGACTAGCGGATACAATGAGCAGTTCTTC
CASSNPGTSGYNEQFF
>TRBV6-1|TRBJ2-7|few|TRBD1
TGTGCCAGCAGTCCCCAGGGGACAGGTGCCTACGAGCAGTACTTC
CASSPQGTGAYEQYF
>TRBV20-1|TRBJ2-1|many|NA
TGCAGTGCTAGCGGGGAAAGCTCCTACAATGAGCAGTTCTTC
CSASGESSYNEQFF
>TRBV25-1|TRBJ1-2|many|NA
TGTGCCAGCAGTGTCTCAGGGTATGGCTACACCTTC
CASSVSGYGYTF
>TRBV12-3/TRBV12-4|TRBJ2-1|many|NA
TGTGCCAGCGGGAGGTGGTCCTACAATGAGCAGTTCTTC
CASGRWSYNEQFF
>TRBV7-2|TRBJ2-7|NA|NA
TGTGCCAGCAGCTCCCAGGGGACTAACTCCTACGAGCAGTACTTC
CASSSQGTNSYEQYF
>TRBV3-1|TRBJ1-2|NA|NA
TGTGCCAGCAGCCAAGAGGGCGGCTACACCTTC
CASSQEGGYTF
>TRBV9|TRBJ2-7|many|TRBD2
TGTGCCAGCAGCGTAGCTACTGAACTAGCGGGAGAAGGCGAGCAGTACTTC
CASSVATELAGEGEQYF
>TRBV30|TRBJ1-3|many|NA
TGTGCCTGGAAAAGCAACCGCTCTGGAAACACCATATATTTT
CAWKSNRSGNTIYF
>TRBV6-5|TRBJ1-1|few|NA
TGTGCCAGCAGCCTGGATGTGTTGTCGCTTCAAGCTTTCTTT
CASSLDVLSLQAFF
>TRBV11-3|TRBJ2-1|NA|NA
TGTGCCAGCGACAACTCTGGACCTTCATCCTACAGTGAGCAGTTCTTC
CASDNSGPSSYSEQFF
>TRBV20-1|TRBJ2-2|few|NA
TGCAGGGGGTCCGGGGAGCTGTTTTTT
CRGSGELFF
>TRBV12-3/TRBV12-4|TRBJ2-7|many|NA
TGTGCCAGCAGTTTACAGACCTACGAGCAGTACTTC
CASSLQTYEQYF
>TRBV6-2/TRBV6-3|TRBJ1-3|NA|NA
TGTGCCAGCAGGGATCCAGTTGGACAGTCTGGAAACACCATATATTTT
CASRDPVGQSGNTIYF
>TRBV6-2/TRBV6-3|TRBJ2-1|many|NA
TGTGCCAGCAAAAGGGAAAAATCGTCCTCAGGGTCCTACAATGAGCAGTTCTTC
CASKREKSSSGSYNEQFF
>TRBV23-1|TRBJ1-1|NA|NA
TGCGCCAGCAGTCTGGGAGCTTTCTTT
CASSLGAFF
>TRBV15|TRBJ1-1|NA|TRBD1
TGTGCCACCAGCCCTCCCTCAGGGGGGGGGAACACTGAAGCTTTCTTT
CATSPPSGGGNTEAFF
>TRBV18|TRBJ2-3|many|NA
TGTGCCAGCTCACACGGGAGTCCCACAGATACGCAGTATTTT
CASSHGSPTDTQYF
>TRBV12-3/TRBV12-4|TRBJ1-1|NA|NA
TGTGCCAGCAGCCCCCATCGAGCCCCGAACACTGAAGCTTTCTTT
CASSPHRAPNTEAFF
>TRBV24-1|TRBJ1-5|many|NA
TGTGCCACCTCGGACAGCCTCAATCAGCCCCAGCATTTT
CATSDSLNQPQHF
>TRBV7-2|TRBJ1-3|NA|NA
TGTGCTGAGGGCGTCGGAAACACCATATATTTT
CAEGVGNTIYF
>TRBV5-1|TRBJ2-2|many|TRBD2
TGCGCCAGCAGCTCCGAGCGGGGGGGCCGCACCGGGGAGCTGTTTTTT
CASSSERGGRTGELFF
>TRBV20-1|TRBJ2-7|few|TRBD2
TGCAGTGCTAGCGGCCGGGGACTATCGGACGAGCAGTACTTC
CSASGRGLSDEQYF
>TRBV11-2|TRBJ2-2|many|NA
TGTGCCAGCAGCTTGGTCACCGGGGAGCTGTTTTTT
CASSLVTGELFF
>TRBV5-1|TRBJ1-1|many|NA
TGCGCCAGCACGTGGTCGGCAGGTACTATTCACACTGAAGCTTTCTTT
CASTWSAGTIHTEAFF
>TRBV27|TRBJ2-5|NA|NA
TGTGCCAGCAGTAAATACTCGGGGAATTGGGTCCTCCAAGAGACCCAGTACTTC
CASSKYSGNWVLQETQYF
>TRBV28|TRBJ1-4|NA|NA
TGTGCCAGCAGTTTTGTCGGGAGACTGTTTTTT
CASSFVGRLFF
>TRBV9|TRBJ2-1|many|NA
TGTGCCAGCAGCGTAGGTGTGGGGAACAATGAGCAGTTCTTC
CASSVGVGNNEQFF
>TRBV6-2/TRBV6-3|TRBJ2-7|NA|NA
TGTGCCAGCAGTTCCATGGGACGCGCCTCCTACGAGCAGTACTTC
CASSSMGRASYEQYF
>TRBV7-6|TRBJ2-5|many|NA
TGTGCCAGCAGTTTTTCGTCGGAGACCCAGTACTTC
CASSFSSETQYF
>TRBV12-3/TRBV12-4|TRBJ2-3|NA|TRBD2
TGTGCCAGCAGTTGGAGCGGGGACTCCGGAGATACGCAGTATTTT
CASSWSGDSGDTQYF
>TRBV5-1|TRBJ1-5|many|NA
TGCGCCAGCAGCTACGGGACAAATCAGCCCCAGCATTTT
CASSYGTNQPQHF
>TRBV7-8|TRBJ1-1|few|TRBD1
TGTGCCAGCAGCGCCCGGGACAGGGGTGTTCCTGAAGCTTTCTTT
CASSARDRGVPEAFF
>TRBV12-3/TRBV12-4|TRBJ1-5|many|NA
TGTGCCAGCAGGCCAGGTCCAGGGATCGGCAATCAGCCCCAGCATTTT
CASRPGPGIGNQPQHF
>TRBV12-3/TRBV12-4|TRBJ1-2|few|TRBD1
TGTGCCAGCACTTTAAGGGGGCATGGCTACACCTTC
CASTLRGHGYTF
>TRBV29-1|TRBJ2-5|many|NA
TGCAGCCAGAAGGGGGGCGGGGAGACCCAGTACTTC
CSQKGGGETQYF
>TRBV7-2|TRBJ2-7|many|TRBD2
TGTGCCAGCAGCCGAGGACTAGCGTCCTACGAGCAGTACTTC
CASSRGLASYEQYF
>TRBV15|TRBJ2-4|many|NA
TGTGCCACCAGCAGAGAAGTAGGCAGGGGTCCCAAAAACATTCAGTACTTC
CATSREVGRGPKNIQYF
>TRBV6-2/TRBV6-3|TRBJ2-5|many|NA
TGTGCCAGCAGCCCCTCGCGGATTAAAGAGACCCAGTACTTC
CASSPSRIKETQYF
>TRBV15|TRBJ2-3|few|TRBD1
TGTGCCACCAGCAGAGATAAACAGGGGCGTCCCACAGATACGCAGTATTTT
CATSRDKQGRPTDTQYF
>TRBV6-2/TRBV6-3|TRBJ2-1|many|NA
TGTGCCAGCAGGGGTTTGAACCCAGACCTCAATGAGCAGTTCTTC
CASRGLNPDLNEQFF
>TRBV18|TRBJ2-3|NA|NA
TGTGCCAGCTCACCACCTAATTCCCGAGATACGCAGTATTTT
CASSPPNSRDTQYF
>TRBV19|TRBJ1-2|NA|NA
TGTGCCAGTAGTGAGGCCTGGAACTATGGCTACACCTTC
CASSEAWNYGYTF
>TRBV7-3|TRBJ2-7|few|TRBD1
TGTGCCAGCAGCCGGGACAGGAAGTACGAGCAGTACTTC
CASSRDRKYEQYF
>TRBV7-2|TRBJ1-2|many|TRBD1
TGTGCCAGCAGCTCTTATATGACAGGGCTCGGCTACACCTTC
CASSSYMTGLGYTF
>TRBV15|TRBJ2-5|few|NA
TGTGCCACCAGCAGAGATGGGGGGATCCAAGAGACCCAGTACTTC
CATSRDGGIQETQYF
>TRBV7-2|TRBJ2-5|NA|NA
TGTGCCAGCAGCCACCCAGCGTCTCCGGAGACCCAGTACTTC
CASSHPASPETQYF
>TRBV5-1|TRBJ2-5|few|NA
TGCGCCAGCAGCGTCGGGACATCCCCGGACGGGTTCCAAGAGACCCAGTACTTC
CASSVGTSPDGFQETQYF
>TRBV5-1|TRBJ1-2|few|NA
TGCGCCAGCAGCTTGGCGCAGGGTCAGAGCGGCTACACCTTC
CASSLAQGQSGYTF
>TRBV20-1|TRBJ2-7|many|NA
TGCAGTGCTAGTGAATCGACCGTCTACGAGCAGTACTTC
CSASESTVYEQYF
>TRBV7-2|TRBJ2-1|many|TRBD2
TGTGCCAGCAGCTTAGCCGGGACTAGAGGCAATGAGCAGTTCTTC
CASSLAGTRGNEQFF
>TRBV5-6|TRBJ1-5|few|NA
TGTGCCAGCAGCTTGGGATTAGACAATCAGCCCCAGCATTTT
CASSLGLDNQPQHF
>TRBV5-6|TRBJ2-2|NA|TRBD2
TGTGCCAGCAGCTGGGGACTAGCGTCGAACACCGGGGAGCTGTTTTTT
CASSWGLASNTGELFF
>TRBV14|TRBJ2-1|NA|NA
TGTGCCAGCAGCCCGACGACAGGATTTAGCTCCTACAATGAGCAGTTCTTC
CASSPTTGFSSYNEQFF